This T cell receptor beta chain was documented in a study of blood T cells in healthy people across ages. As for this clonotype: Its antigen is currently unknown.

Then a second PCR, running about 6 to 11 cycles, was carried out with a sample-barcoded 5' primer and a J-beta primer mix. Each single sample gave us at least 3 million CDR3-containing paired-end reads. A single record per CDR3 protein comes from TCRdb applying MiXCR to the 5' RACE reads. The sample has around 1.5 million distinct CDR3 sequences, roughly 45% seen once. The germline V gene has CDR1 ENHRY and CDR2 SYGVKD. Trimming removed 6 bases at V and 11 bases at J, with 19 bases between. CDR3 length equals 13 residues. Points from the study as a whole: Donors of long life had a larger count of naive CD4+ cells and greater diversity than aged donors. Correlation between TCR beta diversity and naive T cell percentage was strong. Possibly confounding the expanded clonotype changes was the fact that donor CMV status was unknown.

Sample: blood. The chain combines TRBV10-3 with TRBJ2-5; D assignment may be TRBD1 or TRBD2 (6 bases each). The source is a woman aged 18 to 35 in good health. This chain's CDR3 is CAISDRPGGEQYF. In DNA, the CDR3 is TGTGCCATCAGCGACAGGCCAGGAGGGGAGCAGTACTTC.